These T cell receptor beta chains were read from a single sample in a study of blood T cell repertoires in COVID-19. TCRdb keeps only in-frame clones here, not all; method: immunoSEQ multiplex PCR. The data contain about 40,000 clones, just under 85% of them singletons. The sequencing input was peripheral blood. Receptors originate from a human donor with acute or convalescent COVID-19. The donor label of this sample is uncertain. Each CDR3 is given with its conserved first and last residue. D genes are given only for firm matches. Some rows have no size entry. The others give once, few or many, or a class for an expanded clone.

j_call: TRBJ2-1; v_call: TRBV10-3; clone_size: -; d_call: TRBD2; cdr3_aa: CADAGDGVHNEQFF; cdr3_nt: TGTGCCGATGCGGGGGACGGGGTCCACAATGAGCAGTTCTTC
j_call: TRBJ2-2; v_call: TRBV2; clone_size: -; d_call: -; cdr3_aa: CASIEEENTGELFF; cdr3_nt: TGTGCCAGCATTGAGGAGGAGAACACCGGGGAGCTGTTTTTT
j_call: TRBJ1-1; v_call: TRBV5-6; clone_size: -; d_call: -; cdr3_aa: CASSMTEMNTEAFF; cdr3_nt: TGTGCCAGCAGCATGACAGAAATGAACACTGAAGCTTTCTTT
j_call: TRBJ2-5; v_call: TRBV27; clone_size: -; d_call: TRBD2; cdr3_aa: CASSSGGAGWETQYF; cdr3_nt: TGTGCCAGCAGCAGCGGGGGGGCCGGATGGGAGACCCAGTACTTC
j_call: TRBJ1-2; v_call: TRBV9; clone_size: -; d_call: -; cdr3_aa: CASSVATLDYGYTF; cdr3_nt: TGTGCCAGCAGCGTAGCTACGTTAGACTATGGCTACACCTTC
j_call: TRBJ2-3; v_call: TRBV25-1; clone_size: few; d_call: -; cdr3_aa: CASSGLALDTQYF; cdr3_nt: TGTGCCAGCAGTGGATTAGCGCTGGATACGCAGTATTTT
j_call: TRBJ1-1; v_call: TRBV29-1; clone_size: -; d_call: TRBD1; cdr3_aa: CSAATGDEMNTEAFF; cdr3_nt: TGCAGCGCCGCGACAGGGGACGAGATGAACACTGAAGCTTTCTTT
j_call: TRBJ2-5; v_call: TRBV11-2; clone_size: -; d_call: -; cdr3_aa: CASSLGLRSTETQYF; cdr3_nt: TGTGCCAGCAGCCTGGGTTTGAGGAGTACGGAGACCCAGTACTTC
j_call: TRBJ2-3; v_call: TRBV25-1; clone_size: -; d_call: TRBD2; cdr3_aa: CASRASSGFSTDTQYF; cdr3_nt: TGTGCCAGCAGGGCCTCTAGCGGGTTTAGCACAGATACGCAGTATTTT
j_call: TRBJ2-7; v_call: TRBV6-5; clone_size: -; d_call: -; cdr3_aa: CASSFTSGQGDYEQYF; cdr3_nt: TGTGCCAGCAGTTTCACCTCGGGACAAGGGGACTACGAGCAGTACTTC
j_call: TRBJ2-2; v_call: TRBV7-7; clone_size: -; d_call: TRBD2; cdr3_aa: CASSLASGGIRNTGELFF; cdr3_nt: TGTGCTAGCAGCTTAGCTAGCGGGGGGATTCGGAACACCGGGGAGCTGTTTTTT
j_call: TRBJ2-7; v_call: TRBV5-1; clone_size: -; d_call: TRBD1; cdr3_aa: CASSPTGGISYEQYF; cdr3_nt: TGCGCCAGCAGCCCTACAGGGGGGATCTCCTACGAGCAGTACTTC